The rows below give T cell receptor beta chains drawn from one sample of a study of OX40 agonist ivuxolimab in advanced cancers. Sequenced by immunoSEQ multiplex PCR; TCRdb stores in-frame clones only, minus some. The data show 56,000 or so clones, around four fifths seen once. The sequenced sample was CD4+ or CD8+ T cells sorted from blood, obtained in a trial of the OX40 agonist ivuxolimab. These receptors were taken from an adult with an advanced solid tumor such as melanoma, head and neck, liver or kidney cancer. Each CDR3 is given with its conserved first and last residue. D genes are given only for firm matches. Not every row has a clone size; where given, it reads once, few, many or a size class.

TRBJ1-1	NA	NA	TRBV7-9	CASSLIRRNTEAFF	TGTGCCAGCAGCTTAATCAGGCGGAACACTGAAGCTTTCTTT
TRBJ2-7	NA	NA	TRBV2	CASLRGLSSYEQYF	TGTGCCAGCCTGCGGGGGCTCAGCTCCTACGAGCAGTACTTC
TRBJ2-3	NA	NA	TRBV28	CASRVGTVTDTQYF	TGTGCCAGCAGGGTGGGGACTGTCACAGATACGCAGTATTTT
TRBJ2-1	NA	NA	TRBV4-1	CASSQGWGGGYNEQFF	TGCGCCAGCAGCCAAGGTTGGGGAGGAGGCTACAATGAGCAGTTCTTC
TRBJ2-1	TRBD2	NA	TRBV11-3	CASSLAGGPGNEQFF	TGTGCCAGCAGCTTAGCGGGAGGGCCGGGAAATGAGCAGTTCTTC
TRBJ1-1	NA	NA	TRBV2	CASSRSGKTEAFF	TGTGCCAGCAGCCGCTCGGGGAAAACTGAAGCTTTCTTT
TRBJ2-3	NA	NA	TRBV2	CASRALVAASTDTQYF	TGTGCCAGCAGGGCCCTCGTGGCAGCTAGCACAGATACGCAGTATTTT
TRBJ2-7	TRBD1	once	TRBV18	CASSPKVGQGAYEQYF	TGTGCCAGCTCACCGAAGGTCGGGCAGGGGGCGTACGAGCAGTACTTC
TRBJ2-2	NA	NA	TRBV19	CASSMLMRGTGELFF	TGTGCCAGTAGTATGCTCATGAGGGGAACCGGGGAGCTGTTTTTT
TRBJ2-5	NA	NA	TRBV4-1	CASSHPSGGIETQYF	TGCGCCAGCAGCCACCCCTCCGGCGGGATCGAGACCCAGTACTTC
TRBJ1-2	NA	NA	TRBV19	CASSIEAEQDYGYTF	TGTGCCAGTAGTATAGAAGCGGAACAGGACTATGGCTACACCTTC
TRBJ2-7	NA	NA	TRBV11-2	CASSSLGASYEQYF	TGTGCCAGCAGCTCTTTGGGGGCCAGCTACGAGCAGTACTTC
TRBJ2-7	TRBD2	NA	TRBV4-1	CASSQLAGGSYEQYF	TGCGCCAGCAGCCAGCTAGCGGGTGGCTCCTACGAGCAGTACTTC
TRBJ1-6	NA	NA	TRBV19	CASSTHEGGNSPLHF	TGTGCCAGTAGTACCCACGAGGGCGGTAATTCACCCCTCCACTTT
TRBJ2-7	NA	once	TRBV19	CASSIVAAAGYEQYF	TGTGCCAGTAGTATAGTGGCAGCTGCTGGCTACGAGCAGTACTTC
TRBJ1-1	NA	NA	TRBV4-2	CASSQEGVGVMGAFF	TGTGCCAGCAGCCAAGAGGGGGTAGGGGTCATGGGAGCTTTCTTT
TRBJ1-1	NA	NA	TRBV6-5	CASRAGSGVNTEAFF	TGTGCCAGCAGAGCTGGGAGTGGGGTGAACACTGAAGCTTTCTTT
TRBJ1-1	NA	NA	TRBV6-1	CASPNGRRMNTEAFF	TGTGCCAGCCCGAATGGCAGGAGAATGAACACTGAAGCTTTCTTT
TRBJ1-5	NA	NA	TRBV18	CASSKDLTQPQHF	TGTGCCAGCTCAAAGGACCTGACTCAGCCCCAGCATTTT
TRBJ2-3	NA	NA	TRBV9	CASSPPGGDTDTQYF	TGTGCCAGCAGCCCTCCGGGGGGCGACACAGATACGCAGTATTTT
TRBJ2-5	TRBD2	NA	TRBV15	CATSRDRLAGRQETQYF	TGTGCCACCAGCAGGGATCGACTAGCGGGACGACAGGAGACCCAGTACTTC
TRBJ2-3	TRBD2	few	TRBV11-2	CASSLGSGRALTDTQYF	TGTGCCAGCAGCTTAGGTAGCGGGAGGGCCTTGACAGATACGCAGTATTTT
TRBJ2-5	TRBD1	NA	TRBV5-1	CASSPTGIMETQYF	TGCGCCAGCAGCCCGACAGGGATAATGGAGACCCAGTACTTC
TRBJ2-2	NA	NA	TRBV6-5	CASSNGPYTGELFF	TGTGCCAGCAGTAACGGACCGTACACCGGGGAGCTGTTTTTT
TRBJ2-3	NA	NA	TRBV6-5	CASRLGSTDTQYF	TGTGCCAGCCGGTTGGGGAGCACAGATACGCAGTATTTT
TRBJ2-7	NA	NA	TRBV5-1	CASSRDGYEQYF	TGCGCCAGCAGCCGGGACGGATACGAGCAGTACTTC
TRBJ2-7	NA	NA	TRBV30	CAWSARGEGVEQYF	TGTGCCTGGAGTGCTCGGGGTGAGGGGGTCGAGCAGTACTTC
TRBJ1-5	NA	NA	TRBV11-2	CASSLGQNSNQPQHF	TGTGCCAGCAGCTTAGGACAGAATAGCAATCAGCCCCAGCATTTT
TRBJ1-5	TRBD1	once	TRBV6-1	CASSEAGTAYQPQHF	TGTGCCAGCAGTGAAGCGGGGACAGCTTATCAGCCCCAGCATTTT
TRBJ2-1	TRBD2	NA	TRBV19	CASSRTGGGSYNEQFF	TGTGCCAGTAGTAGGACGGGTGGCGGGAGCTACAATGAGCAGTTCTTC
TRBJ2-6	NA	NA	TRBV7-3	CASSLNNSPGANVLTF	TGTGCCAGCAGCCTAAACAACAGCCCTGGGGCCAACGTCCTGACTTTC
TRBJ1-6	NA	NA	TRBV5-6	CASSGQGRSPLHF	TGTGCCAGCAGTGGGCAGGGTCGTTCACCCCTCCACTTT
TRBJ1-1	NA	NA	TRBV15	CATSRATVAFF	TGTGCCACCAGCAGAGCCACGGTAGCTTTCTTT
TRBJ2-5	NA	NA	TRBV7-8	CASSSGGGLQETQYF	TGTGCCAGCAGCTCCGGAGGAGGACTACAAGAGACCCAGTACTTC
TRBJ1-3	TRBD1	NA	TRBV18	CASSEEGQVSGNTIYF	TGTGCCAGCTCAGAAGAGGGACAGGTCTCTGGAAACACCATATATTTT
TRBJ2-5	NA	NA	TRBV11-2	CASSLDSETQYF	TGTGCCAGCAGCTTAGATTCCGAGACCCAGTACTTC
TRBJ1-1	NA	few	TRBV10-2	CASSEWGMNTEAFF	TGCGCCAGCAGTGAGTGGGGAATGAACACTGAAGCTTTCTTT
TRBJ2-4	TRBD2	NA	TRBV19	CASSGGERNIQYF	TGTGCCAGTAGCGGGGGGGAGAGGAACATTCAGTACTTC
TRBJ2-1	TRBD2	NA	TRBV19	CASTGTSGYNEQFF	TGTGCCAGTACCGGGACTAGCGGATACAATGAGCAGTTCTTC
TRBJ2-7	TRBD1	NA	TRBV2	CASTDRGYYEQYF	TGTGCCAGCACGGACAGGGGATACTACGAGCAGTACTTC
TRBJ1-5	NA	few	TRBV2	CASSPRGGNQPQHF	TGTGCCAGCAGCCCCAGGGGTGGCAATCAGCCCCAGCATTTT
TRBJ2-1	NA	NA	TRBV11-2	CASSRAGTALTQSYNEQFF	TGTGCCAGCAGCCGGGCGGGGACAGCCCTAACCCAGTCCTACAATGAGCAGTTCTTC
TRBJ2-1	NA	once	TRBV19	CASSIGTPYNEQFF	TGTGCCAGTAGTATCGGGACTCCCTACAATGAGCAGTTCTTC
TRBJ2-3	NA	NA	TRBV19	CASSLLASSRLKDTQYF	TGTGCCAGTAGTCTCCTCGCTAGCTCGAGGCTCAAAGATACGCAGTATTTT
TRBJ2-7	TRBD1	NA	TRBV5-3	CASSLDRASHEQYF	TGTGCCAGCAGCTTAGACAGGGCGTCACACGAGCAGTACTTC
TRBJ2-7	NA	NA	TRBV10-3	CAIGSRQDSYEQYF	TGTGCCATCGGCAGCCGACAGGATTCGTACGAGCAGTACTTC
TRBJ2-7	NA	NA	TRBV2	CASSELQVEGYEQYF	TGTGCCAGCAGTGAACTGCAGGTGGAGGGCTACGAGCAGTACTTC
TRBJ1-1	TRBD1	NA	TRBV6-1	CASSGGRGAFF	TGTGCCAGCTCAGGGGGTAGAGGAGCTTTCTTT
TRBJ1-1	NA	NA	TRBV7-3	CASSLGPANEAFF	TGTGCCAGCAGCTTAGGGCCTGCTAATGAAGCTTTCTTT
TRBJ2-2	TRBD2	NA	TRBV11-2	CASSSSGRSTGELFF	TGTGCCAGCAGCTCCAGCGGGAGAAGTACCGGGGAGCTGTTTTTT
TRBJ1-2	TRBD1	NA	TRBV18	CASSPPGQSSYGYTF	TGTGCCAGCTCACCACCGGGACAGAGTAGCTATGGCTACACCTTC
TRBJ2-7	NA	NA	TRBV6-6	CATRRGQGTGEQYF	TGTGCCACCCGCCGGGGCCAGGGGACGGGCGAGCAGTACTTC
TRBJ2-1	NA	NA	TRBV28	CASIWGGRNNEQFF	TGTGCCAGCATTTGGGGGGGCCGAAACAATGAGCAGTTCTTC
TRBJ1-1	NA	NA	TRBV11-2	CASSLGPMNTEAFF	TGTGCCAGCAGCTTAGGACCGATGAACACTGAAGCTTTCTTT